The 15 T cell receptor beta chains reported below all come from one sample, sequenced in a study of tumour-infiltrating T cells in Burkitt lymphoma. Clones were read by immunoSEQ multiplex PCR, and TCRdb kept only the in-frame ones, dropping some. This table holds several thousand clones, around 80% found once. Sequenced: tumor tissue. These receptors came from a human donor with diffuse large B-cell lymphoma. Some clones in this sample may be carry-over from other donors' samples.

V is TRBV20-1 and J is TRBJ2-5; D is unclear. The CDR3 contains 10 residues. CDR1 is DFQATT, CDR2 SNEGSKA, per germline (reference sequence). V lost 5 bases, J lost 3 bases, and 4 bases lay in between. The CDR3: CSAVEETQYF. The CDR3 DNA follows: TGCAGTGCTGTTGAAGAGACCCAGTACTTC.

V usage is TRBV19 and J usage is TRBJ2-1; TRBD2 agrees at 13 bases. From germline, CDR1 is LNHDA and CDR2 SQIVND (reference sequence). V gave up 0 bases and J gave up 7 bases; unmatched junction bases: 0. The CDR3 extends over 15 amino acids. The CDR3 DNA reads TGTGCCAGTAGTATAGAGGGACTAGCGGGAAATGAGCAGTTCTTC. Amino acids: CASSIEGLAGNEQFF.

The rearrangement uses TRBV15 and TRBJ2-1, with D possibly TRBD2 on 7 matching bases. The CDR3 sequence is 17 residues long. The germline V gene has CDR1 LNHNV and CDR2 YYDKDF (reference sequence). V lost 1 base, J lost 1 base, and 14 bases lay in between. This CDR3 reads CATSRGPRGASYNEQFF. CDR3 in DNA: TGTGCCACCAGCAGAGGCCCCCGGGGGGCTTCCTACAATGAGCAGTTCTTC.

The chain uses TRBV6-6 and TRBJ1-1, with no clear D. Germline values: CDR1 MNHNY, CDR2 SVGAGI (reference sequence). Trimming took off 10 bases at V and 0 bases at J, with 3 bases between the two ends. This CDR3 is 10 amino acids long. CDR3 sequence: CATLNTEAFF. DNA of the CDR3: TGTGCCACCCTGAACACTGAAGCTTTCTTT.

The chain uses TRBV11-2 and TRBJ2-5; the D is unclear. CDR1 is SGHAT and CDR2 is FQNNGV in the germline V gene. With 5 bases removed from V and 7 bases from J, the gap between germline ends came to 8 bases. This CDR3 is 11 amino acids long. The CDR3 here is CASSDVATQYF. For the CDR3, the DNA is TGTGCCAGCAGCGACGTGGCGACCCAGTACTTC.

The chain combines TRBV2 with TRBJ1-4; no clear D. Trimming took off 7 bases at V and 4 bases at J, with 10 bases between the two ends. The germline CDR1 and CDR2 sequences are SNHLY and FYNNEI. This CDR3 is built from 13 residues. CDR3 sequence: CASKSRLNEKLFF. The CDR3 coding sequence is TGTGCCAGCAAGAGTCGACTTAATGAAAAACTGTTTTTT. The full variable domain, with the rest looked up from reference TRBV2 and TRBJ1-4, is EPEVTQTPSHQVTQMGQEVILRCVPISNHLYFYWYRQILGQKVEFLVSFYNNEISEKSEIFDDQFSVERPDGSNFTLKIRSTKLEDSAMYFCASKSRLNEKLFFGSGTQLSVL.

The chain is built from TRBV30 and TRBJ1-5; no clear D. This CDR3 comprises 13 residues. V was trimmed by 2 bases and J by 10 bases, leaving 15 bases between them. CDR1 and CDR2 (germline): GTSNPN, SVGIG (reference sequence). The CDR3 loop reads CAWSLVIDGPQHF. For the CDR3, the DNA is TGTGCCTGGAGTCTGGTGATAGATGGACCCCAGCATTTT.

The chain uses TRBV28 and TRBJ2-3, with 10 bases identical to TRBD2. The V segment lost 5 bases and the J segment 4 bases; nucleotides outside the gene matches: 3. Looked up from germline, CDR1 is MDHEN and CDR2 is SYDVKM. This CDR3 contains 14 residues. The chain's CDR3 is CASSKRGGADTQYF. The CDR3 DNA sequence: TGTGCCAGCAGTAAGCGGGGGGGGGCAGATACGCAGTATTTT. Using reference TRBV28 and TRBJ2-3 for the parts outside the CDR3, the full variable domain is DVKVTQSSRYLVKRTGEKVFLECVQDMDHENMFWYRQDPGLGLRLIYFSYDVKMKEKGDIPEGYSVSREKKERFSLILESASTNQTSMYLCASSKRGGADTQYFGPGTRLTVL.

The rearrangement uses TRBV11-2 and TRBJ1-3; a weak D match, TRBD1 (6 bases). CDR1 SGHAT and CDR2 FQNNGV come from the germline V gene. This CDR3 region has 16 residues. V shed 3 bases and J shed 0 bases, with 12 bases lying between them. The CDR3, as DNA: TGTGCCAGCAGCTTTAGTCCCAGGGGCTCTGGAAACACCATATATTTT. Translating gives CASSFSPRGSGNTIYF.

This sequence joins TRBV10-1 and TRBJ1-1; the D is unclear. Germline loops: CDR1 WNHNN, CDR2 SYGVQD (reference sequence). Trimming shortened V by 6 bases and J by 1 base, and 9 bases separated the two germline ends. The CDR3 extends over 13 amino acids. The CDR3 DNA sequence: TGCGCCAGCAGCGACTCCTGGAACACTGAAGCTTTCTTT. Residues: CASSDSWNTEAFF.

V and J are TRBV19 and TRBJ2-1, with D possibly matching TRBD2 (5 bases). The CDR3 loop spans 14 amino acids. The germline V and J ends were trimmed by 0 bases and 5 bases, with 8 bases remaining between them. Germline values: CDR1 LNHDA, CDR2 SQIVND (reference sequence). The CDR3 region has the DNA TGTGCCAGTAGTATAGATCGAGGGAACAATGAGCAGTTCTTC. This translates into CASSIDRGNNEQFF.

The CDR3 sequence: CASRTGYGGSPLHF. DNA for the CDR3: TGTGCCAGCAGGACAGGATACGGGGGGTCACCCCTCCACTTT. The V gene is TRBV5-5, the J gene TRBJ1-6, with TRBD1 as a possible D gene (6 bases). Per germline, CDR1 SGHKS and CDR2 YYEKEE (reference sequence). The V gene lost 5 bases and the J gene lost 10 bases, with 16 bases spanning the gap. This CDR3 contains 14 residues.

The rearrangement links TRBV30 to TRBJ2-7, with a tentative D call TRBD2 (6 bases). Germline CDR1 and CDR2: GTSNPN and SVGIG (reference sequence). Trimming removed 5 bases at V and 5 bases at J, with 19 bases between. This CDR3 spans 14 amino acids. The CDR3 loop reads CAWSTGRGMNEQYF. Here the CDR3 DNA reads TGTGCCTGGTCTACCGGACGGGGGATGAACGAGCAGTACTTC.

CDR3 in amino acids: CASSDRPNQPQHF. CDR3 in DNA: TGTGCCAGCTCGGACAGACCCAATCAGCCCCAGCATTTT. J is TRBJ1-5 and V is TRBV27, with D possibly matching TRBD1 (6 bases). The length of the CDR3 is 13 residues. Germline CDR1 MNHEY, CDR2 SMNVEV (reference sequence). V was shortened by 8 bases and J by 3 bases, with 11 bases between the two germline ends.

The J gene is TRBJ1-1, the V gene TRBV7-8, with D tentatively TRBD1 (5 bases). With 2 bases removed from V and 8 bases from J, the gap between germline ends came to 12 bases. The length of the CDR3 is 13 residues. Germline V lookup: CDR1 SGHVS, CDR2 FQNEAQ. The CDR3 sequence is CASSLHDSFEAFF. CDR3 nucleotides: TGTGCCAGCAGCTTACACGACAGTTTCGAAGCTTTCTTT. Combining the CDR3 with reference TRBV7-8 and TRBJ1-1 gives the whole variable domain GAGVSQSPRYKVAKRGQDVALRCDPISGHVSLFWYQQALGQGPEFLTYFQNEAQLDKSGLPSDRFFAERPEGSVSTLKIQRTQQEDSAVYLCASSLHDSFEAFFGQGTRLTVV.